The present T cell receptor (beta chain) was sequenced within a study of blood T cell repertoires in COVID-19. Study overall: T cells, B-cell-depleted T cells, or PBMCs provided the cDNA or gDNA that served as material.

The authors' processing: Estimates of nucleated cell counts were drawn from the amplification of reference gene primers. Method: immunoSEQ multiplex PCR; TCRdb's copy keeps in-frame clones and lacks some. V and J calls and clone size are copied from that table; D and trimming were computed from the DNA. The table shows 290,000 or so clones, with around 90% occurring only once. Per the germline V gene, CDR1 is SGDLS and CDR2 is YYNGEE. V was shortened by 8 bases and J by 2 bases, with 13 bases between the two germline ends. The CDR3 is 13 amino acids. The age range of participants was 18 to 89 years, with residence in around 22 US areas.

The source material was PBMCs or T cells enriched from blood (not recorded which). The V call is TRBV9, the J call TRBJ1-2; TRBD1 is a possible D gene (6 bases). The source is a woman under 30 with acute COVID-19. The CDR3, as DNA: TGTGCCAGTAGTAAGGGGGGGAACTATGGCTACACCTTC. This codes for CASSKGGNYGYTF.